Below, one T cell receptor beta chain is given with its context. Profiled with immunoSEQ multiplex PCR; TCRdb holds only in-frame clones, not every one. The sample includes hundreds of thousands of clones, roughly 80% seen only once; the top ten take 7.4%. The CDR3 is 12 residues long. This entry belongs to a study of blood T cell repertoires in COVID-19. This receptor was obtained from a woman aged 50 to 60 with acute or convalescent COVID-19. The chain has TRBV21-1 and TRBJ2-1; the table assigns TRBD2, which was not confirmed against the DNA. TRBV21-1 constitutes a pseudogene. Specimen: peripheral blood. Here the CDR3 reads CANLAGVGEQFF. CDR3 bases: TGTGCCAACCTAGCGGGAGTCGGTGAGCAGTTCTTC.